These 26 T cell receptor beta chains share one sample of origin, sequenced in a study of blood T cell repertoires in COVID-19. TCRdb's copy holds only in-frame clones and misses some; the assay was immunoSEQ multiplex PCR. The sample lists 110,000 to 150,000 clones; about 87% were seen once. The sample consisted of peripheral blood. These receptor sequences come from a woman between 50 and 59 years old with acute or convalescent COVID-19.

The chain uses TRBV29-1 and TRBJ2-1; no reliable D call. The CDR3 consists of 14 residues. CDR1 is SQVTM, CDR2 ANQGSEA, per germline. With 8 bases removed from V and 4 bases from J, the gap between germline ends came to 18 bases. The CDR3 DNA is TGCAGCTTGGAGACGGCACTCACTTACAATGAGCAGTTCTTC. Protein product: CSLETALTYNEQFF.

The rearrangement joins TRBV19 to TRBJ2-2; 7 nucleotides match TRBD2. After removal of 6 bases from V and 6 bases from J, the junction contained 7 bases not matched to a gene. The CDR3 totals 14 residues. Germline V gene sequence: CDR1 LNHDA, CDR2 SQIVND (reference sequence). DNA of the CDR3: TGTGCCAGTAGCCGGCGGGGGTGGGCCGGGGAGCTGTTTTTT. Translation: CASSRRGWAGELFF.

The chain carries TRBV4-1 and TRBJ2-1; 10 bases are a match to TRBD2. Germline V gene sequence: CDR1 MGHRA, CDR2 YSYEKL. The ends lost 2 bases at V and 2 bases at J; junction bases unmatched: 21. The CDR3 consists of 22 residues. CDR3 coding DNA: TGCGCCAGCAGCCAATGGGATGAGGGGGGGGCTAGCGGGAGAGGGGCCTACAATGAGCAGTTCTTC. Its translation: CASSQWDEGGASGRGAYNEQFF.

The chain combines TRBV19 with TRBJ1-5; weak D call: TRBD1 (5 bases). The CDR3 is 13 amino acids. Trimming took off 7 bases at V and 4 bases at J, with 11 bases between the two ends. CDR1 is LNHDA and CDR2 is SQIVND in the germline V gene (reference sequence). The DNA for the CDR3 is TGTGCCAGTAACCAGGGACTTAATCAGCCCCAGCATTTT. It is translated as CASNQGLNQPQHF. Supplemented by reference TRBV19 and TRBJ1-5, the full variable domain reads DGGITQSPKYLFRKEGQNVTLSCEQNLNHDAMYWYRQDPGQGLRLIYYSQIVNDFQKGDIAEGYSVSREKKESFPLTVTSAQKNPTAFYLCASNQGLNQPQHFGDGTRLSIL.

This chain links TRBV28 with TRBJ1-5; D unclear. V was pared by 8 bases and J by 0 bases, with 5 bases between. Germline V lookup: CDR1 MDHEN, CDR2 SYDVKM. The CDR3 sequence is 12 residues long. CDR3 bases: TGTGCCAGCGGACTTAGCAATCAGCCCCAGCATTTT. It yields the protein CASGLSNQPQHF.

The chain recombines TRBV2 with TRBJ1-4, with D perhaps TRBD1 (6 bases). The CDR3 consists of 14 residues. V was pared by 6 bases and J by 7 bases, with 15 bases between. CDR1 and CDR2 (germline): SNHLY, FYNNEI. The CDR3 sequence: CASSLYRDPEKLFF. The CDR3 DNA reads TGTGCCAGCAGCCTATACAGGGATCCTGAAAAACTGTTTTTT.

The gene calls are TRBV5-1 and TRBJ2-7; tentatively, D is TRBD2 (5 bases). Trimming took off 4 bases at V and 3 bases at J, with 14 bases between the two ends. Germline V gene sequence: CDR1 SGHRS, CDR2 YFSETQ. The CDR3 is 14 residues long. The CDR3 DNA follows: TGCGCCAGCAGCCCGGCTGCGGGTTACTACGAGCAGTACTTC. Amino acid sequence: CASSPAAGYYEQYF.

The J gene is TRBJ2-2, the V gene TRBV29-1; 10 bases align to TRBD2. Per the germline V gene, CDR1 is SQVTM and CDR2 is ANQGSEA. The V gene end was trimmed by 4 bases and the J gene end by 5 bases; junction bases not matched to a gene: 10. CDR3 length: 16 amino acids. The DNA for the CDR3 is TGCAGCGTTGGTAGGCTAGCGGGAGAGGATACCGGGGAGCTGTTTTTT. Translating gives CSVGRLAGEDTGELFF.

The chain couples TRBV7-9 to TRBJ1-4; 8 nucleotides match TRBD1. The CDR3 loop spans 16 amino acids. From germline, CDR1 is SEHNR and CDR2 FQNEAQ (reference sequence). The V and J ends lost 2 bases and 7 bases, in that order; junction bases with no gene match: 9. The CDR3 is CASSLTRGQGGEKLFF. CDR3 nucleotides: TGTGCCAGCAGCTTAACCAGGGGGCAAGGAGGTGAAAAACTGTTTTTT.

The rearrangement uses TRBV7-3 and TRBJ1-2; 8 nucleotides match TRBD1. CDR3 size: 14 residues. Germline V lookup: CDR1 SGHTA, CDR2 FQGTGA. Trimming at V came to 1 base and at J to 5 bases, leaving 3 bases not matched to a gene. The CDR3 DNA is TGTGCCAGCAGCTTAAATGACAGGGGTTATGGCTACACCTTC. Its translation: CASSLNDRGYGYTF.

The chain has TRBV6-5 and TRBJ2-1; 8 bases are shared with TRBD1. The trim removed 7 bases at V and 6 bases at J, leaving 8 bases unmatched. The length of the CDR3 is 14 residues. Germline CDR1 MNHEY, CDR2 SVGAGI. The DNA for the CDR3 is TGTGCCAGCAATTTCGGACAGGGCGTCAATGAGCAGTTCTTC. It is translated as CASNFGQGVNEQFF.

This chain uses TRBV19 with TRBJ2-2; D possibly corresponds to TRBD2 (5 bases). The CDR3 spans 16 residues. V lost 7 bases and J 5 bases, leaving 20 bases between the germline ends. Germline V gene lookup returns CDR1 LNHDA and CDR2 SQIVND (reference sequence). CDR3 protein: CASNPFAVGSTGELFF. The CDR3 nucleotides are TGTGCCAGTAACCCCTTCGCGGTAGGGAGTACCGGGGAGCTGTTTTTT.

V is TRBV28 and J is TRBJ2-1; D not certain. From germline, CDR1 is MDHEN and CDR2 SYDVKM. V shed 2 bases and J shed 0 bases, with 5 bases lying between them. The CDR3 loop spans 14 amino acids. Here the CDR3 reads CASSLGISYNEQFF. The CDR3 DNA is TGTGCCAGCAGTTTAGGCATCTCCTACAATGAGCAGTTCTTC.

The chain is built from TRBV6-4 and TRBJ1-1; tentatively, D is TRBD1 (6 bases). Trimming stripped 5 bases from V and 0 bases from J, with 10 bases between. Germline V gene lookup returns CDR1 MRHNA and CDR2 SNTAGT. The CDR3 covers 14 residues. The CDR3 sequence is CASSSTGLNTEAFF. CDR3 bases: TGTGCCAGCAGTTCGACAGGCTTGAACACTGAAGCTTTCTTT.

The gene calls are TRBV3-1 (or the pseudogene TRBV3-2) and TRBJ2-2, with 7 positions matching TRBD2. J was trimmed by 1 base and V by 4 bases; bases with no gene match: 12. The CDR3 length is 18 residues. Germline-derived CDR1 and CDR2 are LGHDT and YNNKEL (reference sequence). The CDR3 DNA reads TGTGCCAGCAGCCCCGGGCTTATGATAGCGGGGAACACCGGGGAGCTGTTTTTT. This translates into CASSPGLMIAGNTGELFF.

Here the CDR3 reads CASSTRTGAEQYF. The CDR3 DNA is TGCGCCAGCAGCACCCGGACGGGAGCAGAGCAGTACTTC. J is TRBJ2-7 and V is TRBV5-1; perhaps TRBD2 as D (6 bases). CDR1 and CDR2 (germline): SGHRS, YFSETQ. The V end lost 4 bases, the J end lost 7 bases, and 15 bases lay between the germline ends. The CDR3 sequence is 13 residues long.

The V gene is TRBV7-3, the J gene TRBJ2-5; D might be TRBD1 (6 bases). Looked up from germline, CDR1 is SGHTA and CDR2 is FQGTGA. The CDR3 contains 13 residues. With 5 bases removed from V and 4 bases from J, the gap between germline ends came to 11 bases. The CDR3 nucleotides read TGTGCCAGCAGCCACTACAGGGCAGAGACCCAGTACTTC. Its translation is CASSHYRAETQYF. Full variable domain (remainder filled in from reference TRBV7-3 and TRBJ2-5): GAGVSQTPSNKVTEKGKYVELRCDPISGHTALYWYRQSLGQGPEFLIYFQGTGAADDSGLPNDRFFAVRPEGSVSTLKIQRTERGDSAVYLCASSHYRAETQYFGPGTRLLVL.

The V and J genes are TRBV7-9 and TRBJ1-2; TRBD1 aligns across 8 bases. The CDR3 has 13 residues. Germline loops: CDR1 SEHNR, CDR2 FQNEAQ (reference sequence). V shed 5 bases and J 7 bases; nucleotides not matched to a gene: 6. CDR3 amino acids: CASSIGQGRGYTF. CDR3 bases: TGTGCCAGCAGCATTGGACAGGGTCGTGGCTACACCTTC.

This chain links TRBV6-5 with TRBJ1-5, with 7 bases fitting TRBD1. The junction had 9 bases not matched to a gene; V was cut back by 10 bases and J by 3 bases. CDR3 size: 14 residues. Germline CDR1 MNHEY, CDR2 SVGAGI. Written as DNA, the CDR3 is TGTGCCACCGATTCCGACAGGGACAATCAGCCCCAGCATTTT. Its protein product is CATDSDRDNQPQHF.

V gene TRBV19 combines with J gene TRBJ1-2; D unclear. The CDR3 has 15 amino acids. In germline, CDR1 is LNHDA, CDR2 SQIVND (reference sequence). The V gene lost 3 bases and the J gene lost 5 bases, with 16 bases spanning the gap. The CDR3 DNA reads as TGTGCCAGTAGTATTATAGGCCAAGGAGGGTATGGCTACACCTTC. Translating gives CASSIIGQGGYGYTF.

The V gene is TRBV6-5, the J gene TRBJ1-2; TRBD1 matches at 8 bases. The germline V gene has CDR1 MNHEY and CDR2 SVGAGI. The length of the CDR3 is 13 residues. Trimming took 2 bases from V and 8 from J; bases not matched to a gene: 4. CDR3: CASSYAGGGGYTF. In DNA, the CDR3 is TGTGCCAGCAGTTACGCAGGGGGCGGCGGCTACACCTTC.

The chain is built from TRBV27 and TRBJ1-4; tentatively, D is TRBD1 (6 bases). The CDR3 loop spans 15 amino acids. The V gene lost 0 bases and the J gene lost 4 bases, with 9 bases spanning the gap. Per the germline V gene, CDR1 is MNHEY and CDR2 is SMNVEV (reference sequence). The CDR3 here is CASSLSGHSNEKLFF. The CDR3 DNA reads as TGTGCCAGCAGTTTATCGGGACACAGTAATGAAAAACTGTTTTTT. Variable domain in full (rest from reference TRBV27 and TRBJ1-4): EAQVTQNPRYLITVTGKKLTVTCSQNMNHEYMSWYRQDPGLGLRQIYYSMNVEVTDKGDVPEGYKVSRKEKRNFPLILESPSPNQTSLYFCASSLSGHSNEKLFFGSGTQLSVL.

This chain uses TRBV19 with TRBJ1-3; 8 nucleotides match TRBD1. Unmatched junction bases numbered 4, after V lost 3 bases and J lost 0 bases. Germline V gene data show CDR1 as LNHDA and CDR2 as SQIVND (reference sequence). The CDR3 runs to 16 residues. Written as DNA, the CDR3 is TGTGCCAGTAGTATGGGGGACAGGATCTCTGGAAACACCATATATTTT. Amino acids: CASSMGDRISGNTIYF. Full variable domain (remainder filled in from reference TRBV19 and TRBJ1-3): DGGITQSPKYLFRKEGQNVTLSCEQNLNHDAMYWYRQDPGQGLRLIYYSQIVNDFQKGDIAEGYSVSREKKESFPLTVTSAQKNPTAFYLCASSMGDRISGNTIYFGEGSWLTVV.

J is TRBJ1-1 and V is TRBV10-3, with D possibly matching TRBD1 (6 bases). With 5 bases removed from V and 8 bases from J, the gap between germline ends came to 15 bases. This CDR3 is 13 amino acids long. Per the germline V gene, CDR1 is ENHRY and CDR2 is SYGVKD. CDR3 sequence: CAISSGDRPEAFF. The CDR3, as DNA: TGTGCCATCAGTTCAGGGGATCGGCCCGAAGCTTTCTTT.

This clone has just one count. CDR3: CASSGIQATEAFF. Here the CDR3 DNA reads TGTGCCAGCAGCGGCATCCAAGCGACCGAAGCTTTCTTT. The V call is TRBV9, the J call TRBJ1-1; D is ambiguous. V lost 3 bases to trimming and J lost 8 bases, with 14 bases between them. CDR1 is SGDLS, CDR2 YYNGEE, per germline. The CDR3 runs to 13 residues.

The rearrangement uses TRBV28 and TRBJ2-7, with TRBD1 matching 10 bases. Germline V gene sequence: CDR1 MDHEN, CDR2 SYDVKM. V lost 6 bases to trimming and J lost 4 bases; unmatched junction nucleotides: 6. This CDR3 is 14 amino acids long. In DNA, the CDR3 is TGTGCCAGCAGCTCCGGGACAGGGGTTTACGAGCAGTACTTC. Translating it yields CASSSGTGVYEQYF.